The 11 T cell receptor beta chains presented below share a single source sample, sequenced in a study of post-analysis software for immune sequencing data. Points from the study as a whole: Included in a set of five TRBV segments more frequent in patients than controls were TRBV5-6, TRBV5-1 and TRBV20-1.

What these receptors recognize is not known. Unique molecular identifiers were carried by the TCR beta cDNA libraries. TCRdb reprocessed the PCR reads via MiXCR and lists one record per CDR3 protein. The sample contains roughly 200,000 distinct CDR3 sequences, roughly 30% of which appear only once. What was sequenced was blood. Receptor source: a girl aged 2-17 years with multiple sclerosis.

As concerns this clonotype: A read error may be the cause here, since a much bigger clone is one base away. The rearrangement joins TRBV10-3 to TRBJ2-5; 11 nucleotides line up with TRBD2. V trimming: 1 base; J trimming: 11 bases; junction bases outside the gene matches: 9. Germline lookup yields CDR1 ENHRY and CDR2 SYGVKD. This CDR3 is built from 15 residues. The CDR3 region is CAISELGTSGNEQYF. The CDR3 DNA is TGTGCCATCAGTGAGTTGGGGACTAGCGGCAATGAGCAGTACTTC.

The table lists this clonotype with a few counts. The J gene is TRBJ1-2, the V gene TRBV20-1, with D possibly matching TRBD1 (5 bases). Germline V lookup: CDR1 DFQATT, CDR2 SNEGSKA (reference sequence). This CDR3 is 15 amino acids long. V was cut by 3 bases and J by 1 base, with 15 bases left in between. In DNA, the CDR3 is TGCAGTGCTAGGGGGGATGGGACTCTTAACTATGGCTACACCTTC. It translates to CSARGDGTLNYGYTF.

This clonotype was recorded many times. CDR3 sequence: CASSRTSGGSSTDTQYF. The DNA for the CDR3 is TGCGCCAGCAGCCGGACTAGCGGGGGATCTAGCACAGATACGCAGTATTTT. This chain links TRBV5-1 with TRBJ2-3; 13 positions agree with TRBD2. The CDR3 runs 17 residues. The V segment lost 4 bases and the J segment 0 bases; nucleotides outside the gene matches: 5. In germline, CDR1 is SGHRS, CDR2 YFSETQ. Complete variable domain (other parts from reference TRBV5-1 and TRBJ2-3): KAGVTQTPRYLIKTRGQQVTLSCSPISGHRSVSWYQQTPGQGLQFLFEYFSETQRNKGNFPGRFSGRQFSNSRSEMNVSTLELGDSALYLCASSRTSGGSSTDTQYFGPGTRLTVL.

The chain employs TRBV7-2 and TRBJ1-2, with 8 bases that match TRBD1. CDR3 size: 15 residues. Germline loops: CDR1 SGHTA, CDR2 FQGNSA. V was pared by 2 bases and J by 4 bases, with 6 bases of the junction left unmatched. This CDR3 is CASSLLDRDAYGYTF. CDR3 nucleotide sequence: TGTGCCAGCAGCTTATTGGACAGGGATGCCTATGGCTACACCTTC.

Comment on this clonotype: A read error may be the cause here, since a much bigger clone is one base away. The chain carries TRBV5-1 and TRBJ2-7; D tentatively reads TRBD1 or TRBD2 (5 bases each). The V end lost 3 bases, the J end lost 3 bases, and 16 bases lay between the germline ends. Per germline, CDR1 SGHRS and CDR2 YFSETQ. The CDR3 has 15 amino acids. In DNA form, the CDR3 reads TGCGCCAGCAGCTACGCGCCGGGACGGGACTACGAGCAGTACTTC. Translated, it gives CASSYAPGRDYEQYF. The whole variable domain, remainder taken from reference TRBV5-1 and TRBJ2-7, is KAGVTQTPRYLIKTRGQQVTLSCSPISGHRSVSWYQQTPGQGLQFLFEYFSETQRNKGNFPGRFSGRQFSNSRSEMNVSTLELGDSALYLCASSYAPGRDYEQYFGPGTRLTVT.

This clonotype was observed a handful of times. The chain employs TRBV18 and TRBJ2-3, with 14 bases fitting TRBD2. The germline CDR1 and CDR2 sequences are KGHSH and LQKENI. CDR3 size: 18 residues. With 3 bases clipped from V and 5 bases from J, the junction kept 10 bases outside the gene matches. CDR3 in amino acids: CASSPKVGLAGAEDTQYF. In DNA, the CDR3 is TGTGCCAGCTCACCTAAGGTGGGACTAGCGGGAGCGGAAGATACGCAGTATTTT.

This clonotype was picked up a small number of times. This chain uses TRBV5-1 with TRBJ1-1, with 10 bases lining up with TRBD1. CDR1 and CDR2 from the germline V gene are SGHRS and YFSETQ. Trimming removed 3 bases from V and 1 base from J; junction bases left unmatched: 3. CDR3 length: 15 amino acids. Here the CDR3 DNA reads TGCGCCAGCAGCTCACGACAGGGGGCGAACACTGAAGCTTTCTTT. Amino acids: CASSSRQGANTEAFF.

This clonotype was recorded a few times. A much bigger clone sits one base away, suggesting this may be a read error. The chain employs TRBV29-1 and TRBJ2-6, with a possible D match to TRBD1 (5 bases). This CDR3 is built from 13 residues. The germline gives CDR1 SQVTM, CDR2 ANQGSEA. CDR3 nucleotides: TGCAGCGTCCGGAGCTCTGGGGCCAACGTCCGGACTTTC. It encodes CSVRSSGANVRTF. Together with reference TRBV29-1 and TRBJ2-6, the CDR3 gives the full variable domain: SAVISQKPSRDICQRGTSLTIQCQVDSQVTMMFWYRQQPGQSLTLIATANQGSEATYESGFVIDKFPISRPNLTFSTLTVSNMSPEDSSIYLCSVRSSGANVRTFGAGSRLTVL.

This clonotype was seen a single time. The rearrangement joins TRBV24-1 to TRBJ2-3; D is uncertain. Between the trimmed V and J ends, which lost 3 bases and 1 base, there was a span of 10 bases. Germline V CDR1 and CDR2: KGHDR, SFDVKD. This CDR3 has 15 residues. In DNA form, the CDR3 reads TGTGCCACCAGTGATCCCGGAGTAGGCACAGATACGCAGTATTTT. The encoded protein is CATSDPGVGTDTQYF.

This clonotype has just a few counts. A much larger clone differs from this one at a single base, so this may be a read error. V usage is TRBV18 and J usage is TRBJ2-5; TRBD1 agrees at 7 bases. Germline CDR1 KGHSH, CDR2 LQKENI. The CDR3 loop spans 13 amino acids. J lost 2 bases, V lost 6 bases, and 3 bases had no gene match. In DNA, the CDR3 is TGTGCCAGCTCCGGGACAGTTCAAGAGACCCAGTACTTC. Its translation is CASSGTVQETQYF. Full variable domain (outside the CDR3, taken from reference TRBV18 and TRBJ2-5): NAGVMQNPRHLVRRRGQEARLRCSPMKGHSHVYWYRQLPEEGLKFMVYLQKENIIDESGMPKERFSAEFPKEGPSILRIQQVVRGDSAAYFCASSGTVQETQYFGPGTRLLVL.

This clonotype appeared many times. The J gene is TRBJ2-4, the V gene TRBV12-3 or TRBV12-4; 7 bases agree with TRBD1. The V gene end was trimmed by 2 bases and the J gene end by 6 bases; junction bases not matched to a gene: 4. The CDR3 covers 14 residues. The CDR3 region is CASSLWDSLNIQYF. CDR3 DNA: TGTGCCAGCAGTTTATGGGACAGCCTAAACATTCAGTACTTC.